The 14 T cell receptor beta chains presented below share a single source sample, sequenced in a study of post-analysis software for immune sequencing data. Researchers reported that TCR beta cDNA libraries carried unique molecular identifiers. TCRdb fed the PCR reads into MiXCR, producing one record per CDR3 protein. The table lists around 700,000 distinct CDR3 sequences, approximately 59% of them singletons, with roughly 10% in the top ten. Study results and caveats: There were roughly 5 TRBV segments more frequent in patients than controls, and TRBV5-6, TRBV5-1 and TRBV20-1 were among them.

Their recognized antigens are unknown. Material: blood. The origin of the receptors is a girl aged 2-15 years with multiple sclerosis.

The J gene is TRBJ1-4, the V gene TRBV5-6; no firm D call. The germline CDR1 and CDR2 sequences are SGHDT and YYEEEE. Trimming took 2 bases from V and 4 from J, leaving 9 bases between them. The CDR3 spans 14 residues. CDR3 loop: CASSLRRNNEKLFF. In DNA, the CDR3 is TGTGCCAGCAGCTTACGACGGAATAATGAAAAACTGTTTTTT.

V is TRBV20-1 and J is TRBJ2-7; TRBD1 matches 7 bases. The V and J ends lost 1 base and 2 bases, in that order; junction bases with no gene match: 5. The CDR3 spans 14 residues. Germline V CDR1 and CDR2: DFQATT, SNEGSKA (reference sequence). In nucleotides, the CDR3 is TGCAGTGCTAGAGGCGCGACAGGGCCCTACGAGCAGTACTTC. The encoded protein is CSARGATGPYEQYF.

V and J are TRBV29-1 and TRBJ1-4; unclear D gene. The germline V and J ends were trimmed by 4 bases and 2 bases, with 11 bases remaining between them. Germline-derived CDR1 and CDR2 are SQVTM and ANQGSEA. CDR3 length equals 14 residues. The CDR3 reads CSVASTSTNEKLFF. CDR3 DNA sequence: TGCAGCGTTGCTTCGACATCCACTAATGAAAAACTGTTTTTT.

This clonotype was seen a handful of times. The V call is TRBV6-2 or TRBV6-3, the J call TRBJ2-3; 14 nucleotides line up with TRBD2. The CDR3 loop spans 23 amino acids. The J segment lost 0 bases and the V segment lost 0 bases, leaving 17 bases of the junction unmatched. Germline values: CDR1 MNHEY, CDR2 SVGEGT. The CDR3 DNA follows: TGTGCCAGCAGTTACTCGGGTCCCGGGACTAGCGGGGGCCAAATCTCTAGCACAGATACGCAGTATTTT. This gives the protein CASSYSGPGTSGGQISSTDTQYF.

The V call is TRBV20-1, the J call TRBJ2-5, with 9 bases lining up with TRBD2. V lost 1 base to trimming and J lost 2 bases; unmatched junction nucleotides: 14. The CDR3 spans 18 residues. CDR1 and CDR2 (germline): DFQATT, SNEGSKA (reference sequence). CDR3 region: CSARGPSGAAVPQETQYF. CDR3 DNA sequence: TGCAGTGCTAGAGGACCTAGCGGGGCCGCCGTGCCGCAAGAGACCCAGTACTTC.

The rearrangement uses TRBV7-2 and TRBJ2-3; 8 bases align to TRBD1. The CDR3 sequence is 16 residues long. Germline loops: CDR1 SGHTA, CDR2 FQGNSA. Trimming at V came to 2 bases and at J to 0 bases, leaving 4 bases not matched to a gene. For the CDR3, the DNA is TGTGCCAGCAGCTTACAGGGGGCCTCTAGCACAGATACGCAGTATTTT. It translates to CASSLQGASSTDTQYF.

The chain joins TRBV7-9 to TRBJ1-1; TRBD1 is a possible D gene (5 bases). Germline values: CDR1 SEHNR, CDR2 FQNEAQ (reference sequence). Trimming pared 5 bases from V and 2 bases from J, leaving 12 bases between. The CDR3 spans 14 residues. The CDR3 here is CASSPRDFNTEAFF. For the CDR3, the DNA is TGTGCCAGCAGCCCCAGGGACTTTAACACTGAAGCTTTCTTT.

The CDR3 loop reads CASSLQRERSYNEQFF. The CDR3 DNA reads as TGCGCCAGCAGCTTGCAGCGGGAGCGCTCCTACAATGAGCAGTTCTTC. The V gene is TRBV5-1, the J gene TRBJ2-1, with 8 bases that match TRBD2. CDR1 and CDR2 (germline): SGHRS, YFSETQ. Trimming took 1 base from V and 0 from J; bases not matched to a gene: 3. CDR3 size: 16 residues.

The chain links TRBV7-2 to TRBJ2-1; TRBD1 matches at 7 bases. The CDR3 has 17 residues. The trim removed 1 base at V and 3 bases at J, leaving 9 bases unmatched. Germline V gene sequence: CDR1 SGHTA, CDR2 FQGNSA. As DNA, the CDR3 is TGTGCCAGCAGCTTAGGTATGTCCCGGGACAGCTACAATGAGCAGTTCTTC. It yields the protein CASSLGMSRDSYNEQFF.

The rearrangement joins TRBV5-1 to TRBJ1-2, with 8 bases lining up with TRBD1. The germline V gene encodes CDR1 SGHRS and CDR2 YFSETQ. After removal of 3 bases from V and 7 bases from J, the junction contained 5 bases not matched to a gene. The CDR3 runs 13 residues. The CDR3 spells CASSSRDRFGYTF. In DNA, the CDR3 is TGCGCCAGCAGCTCTCGGGACAGGTTTGGCTACACCTTC.

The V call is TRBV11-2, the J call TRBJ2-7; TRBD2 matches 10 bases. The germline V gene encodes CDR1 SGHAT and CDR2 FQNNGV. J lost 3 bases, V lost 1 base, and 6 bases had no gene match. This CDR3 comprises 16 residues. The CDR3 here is CASSLGAAGGGYEQYF. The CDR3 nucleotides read TGTGCCAGCAGCTTAGGCGCAGCGGGAGGGGGCTACGAGCAGTACTTC. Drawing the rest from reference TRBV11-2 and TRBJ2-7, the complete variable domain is EAGVAQSPRYKIIEKRQSVAFWCNPISGHATLYWYQQILGQGPKLLIQFQNNGVVDDSQLPKDRFSAERLKGVDSTLKIQPAKLEDSAVYLCASSLGAAGGGYEQYFGPGTRLTVT.

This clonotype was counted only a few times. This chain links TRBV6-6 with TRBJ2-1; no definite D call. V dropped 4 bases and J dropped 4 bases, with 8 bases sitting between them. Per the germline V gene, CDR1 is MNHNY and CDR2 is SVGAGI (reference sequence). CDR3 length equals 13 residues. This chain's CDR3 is CASSSDWYNEQFF. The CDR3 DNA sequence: TGTGCCAGCAGTTCTGACTGGTACAATGAGCAGTTCTTC.

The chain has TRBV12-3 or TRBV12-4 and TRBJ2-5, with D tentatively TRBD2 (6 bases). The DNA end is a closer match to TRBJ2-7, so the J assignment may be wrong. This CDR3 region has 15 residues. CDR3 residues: CASSLYSPGAYEQYF. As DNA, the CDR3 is TGTGCCAGCAGTTTATACAGCCCGGGGGCCTACGAGCAGTACTTC.

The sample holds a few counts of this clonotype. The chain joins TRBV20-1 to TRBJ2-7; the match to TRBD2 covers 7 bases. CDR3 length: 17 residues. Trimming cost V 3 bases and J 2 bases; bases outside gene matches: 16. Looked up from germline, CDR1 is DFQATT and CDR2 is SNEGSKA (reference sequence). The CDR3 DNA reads TGCAGTGCTAGCTTTGCGGGAGATCGCGTGAGTCCCTACGAGCAGTACTTC. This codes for CSASFAGDRVSPYEQYF.